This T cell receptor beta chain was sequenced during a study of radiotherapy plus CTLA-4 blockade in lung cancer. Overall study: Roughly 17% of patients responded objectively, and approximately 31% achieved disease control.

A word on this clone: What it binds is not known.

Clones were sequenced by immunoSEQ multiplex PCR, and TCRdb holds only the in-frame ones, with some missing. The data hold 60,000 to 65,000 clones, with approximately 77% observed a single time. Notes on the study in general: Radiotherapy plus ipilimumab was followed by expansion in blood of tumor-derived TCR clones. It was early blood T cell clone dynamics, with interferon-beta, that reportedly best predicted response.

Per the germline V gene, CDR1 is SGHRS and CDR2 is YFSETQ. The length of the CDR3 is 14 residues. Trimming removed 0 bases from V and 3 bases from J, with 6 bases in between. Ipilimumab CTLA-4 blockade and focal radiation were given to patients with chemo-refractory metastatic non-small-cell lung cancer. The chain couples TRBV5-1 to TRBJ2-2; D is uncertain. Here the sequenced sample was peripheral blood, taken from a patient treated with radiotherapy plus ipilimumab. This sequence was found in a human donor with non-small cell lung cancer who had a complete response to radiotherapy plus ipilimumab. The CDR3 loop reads CASSLALDTGELFF. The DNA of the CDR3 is TGCGCCAGCAGCTTGGCCCTGGACACCGGGGAGCTGTTTTTT.